Sequencing of this T cell receptor beta chain was carried out in a study of cytomegalovirus exposure and HLA in healthy donors. Broader study findings: Highly shared variants forming one cluster were likely a sequencing artifact. As a later analysis showed, a missense DCLRE1C variant was linked to trimming of TCR beta V- and J-genes. Later on, an analysis found that several of the most significant clusters appeared to be linked to common viral pathogens, which included parvovirus B19.

With 3 bases clipped from V and 5 bases from J, the junction kept 5 bases outside the gene matches. The CDR3 extends over 14 amino acids. CDR1 is SGHRS and CDR2 is YFSETQ in the germline V gene. Use of 60 Vbeta and 13 Jbeta primers characterized the PCR. TCRdb's table, derived via immunoSEQ multiplex PCR, lists solely in-frame clones and lacks some. The sample includes 150,000 or so clones, around two thirds of them seen just once. When sampled, the donors appeared nominally healthy, though they likely had unrecorded immune exposures. With respect to this clone: Its antigen is unknown.

The chain couples TRBV5-1 to TRBJ2-5; TRBD1 agrees at 9 bases. Source material: PBMCs. The clonotype comes from a man in his thirties or forties in good health and CMV-seropositive. The CDR3: CASSSQGAGETQYF. The CDR3 region has the DNA TGCGCCAGCAGCTCACAGGGGGCCGGGGAGACCCAGTACTTC.